Listed here is a single TCR beta chain. The data were taken from a study of cytomegalovirus exposure and HLA in healthy donors. CDR1 is KGHSH and CDR2 is LQKENI in the germline V gene. The V gene end was trimmed by 3 bases and the J gene end by 2 bases; junction bases not matched to a gene: 12. The CDR3 runs to 17 residues. The PCR ran on 60 Vbeta and 13 Jbeta primers. Method: immunoSEQ multiplex PCR; TCRdb's copy keeps in-frame clones and lacks some. The table has some 190,000 clones, around four fifths seen once. This TCR was recovered from a man aged 35-49 years in good health and CMV-seropositive. Source material: PBMCs. The rearrangement links TRBV18 to TRBJ1-2; 7 bases fit TRBD1. The chain's CDR3 is CASSPTGQNLGNYGYTF. The DNA for the CDR3 is TGTGCCAGCTCACCTACGGGACAGAATCTTGGGAACTATGGCTACACCTTC.